This T cell receptor beta chain was identified during a study of cytomegalovirus exposure and HLA in healthy donors. Study results and caveats: Among the CMV-associated chains, three were confirmed in vitro as specific for CMV antigens. Most TCR sequences proved rare, with some public TCRs found in many donors.

These donors were members of the roughly 120-subject validation cohort, a group separate from the approximately 670-subject first cohort. CDR1 is SGHRS, CDR2 YFSETQ, per germline. CDR3 length: 14 amino acids. Trimming shortened V by 4 bases and J by 5 bases, and 13 bases separated the two germline ends. Libraries were prepared by immunoSEQ multiplex PCR; TCRdb keeps only in-frame clonotypes and omits some of them. This sample has some 130,000 clones, with 85% to 90% found just once. In regard to this clone: Its antigen is unknown.

The source is a man between 18 and 35 years old in good health and CMV-seronegative. The sequenced sample was PBMCs. The rearrangement links TRBV5-1 to TRBJ2-1; maybe TRBD2 (5 bases). The CDR3 DNA is TGCGCCAGCAGCCCAACGACGGGAAACAATGAGCAGTTCTTC. Translating it yields CASSPTTGNNEQFF. The full variable domain, completed using reference TRBV5-1 and TRBJ2-1, is KAGVTQTPRYLIKTRGQQVTLSCSPISGHRSVSWYQQTPGQGLQFLFEYFSETQRNKGNFPGRFSGRQFSNSRSEMNVSTLELGDSALYLCASSPTTGNNEQFFGPGTRLTVL.